This T cell receptor beta chain comes out of a study of cytomegalovirus exposure and HLA in healthy donors. Study-wide results and caveats: Researchers reported in a later analysis that a missense DCLRE1C variant was tied to TCR beta V- and J-gene trimming. Analyses of presence and absence presupposed an approximately uniform sequencing depth across donors.

This CDR3 spans 13 amino acids. The germline gives CDR1 MNHEY, CDR2 SVGAGI. J was trimmed by 3 bases and V by 5 bases; bases with no gene match: 4. PCR involved 60 Vbeta and 13 Jbeta primers. The method was immunoSEQ multiplex PCR; TCRdb's version includes in-frame clones alone and lacks a portion of them. The top ten hold less than 10% of the sample, which has some 99,000 clones, 60% to 80% seen once. Notes on this clone: Antigen: not known.

This clonotype was sampled from a female donor in good health and CMV-seronegative. J is TRBJ2-7 and V is TRBV6-5, with TRBD1 matching over 7 bases. Sequencing was carried out using PBMCs. The CDR3 DNA is TGTGCCAGCAGTCGGGACAGCGGCTACGAGCAGTACTTC. Translation gives CASSRDSGYEQYF.